The 2 T cell receptor beta chains listed next were all sequenced from one sample in a study of type 1 regulatory T cells. TCRdb reprocessed the reads via MiXCR and lists one record per CDR3 protein. The sample comprises over 90,000 distinct CDR3 sequences, roughly 30% of which are singletons, and about 2% rests with the top ten. Sequenced input: CD4+ T cells, either the whole sample or a sorted fraction (not recorded which). The receptors shown here come from a human donor in good health.

This clonotype has just a few counts. This chain connects TRBV20-1 to TRBJ2-1, with D tentatively TRBD2 (6 bases). The CDR3 spans 15 residues. Germline lookup yields CDR1 DFQATT and CDR2 SNEGSKA (reference sequence). Trimming left V 2 bases short and J 4 bases short, with 15 bases between. The CDR3 DNA follows: TGCAGTGCTAGACCTCGGGACTTGTCATACAATGAGCAGTTCTTC. Amino acid sequence: CSARPRDLSYNEQFF.

Notes on this clonotype: A much more abundant neighbour one base away suggests this may be a read error. The V gene is TRBV20-1, the J gene TRBJ2-2, with D possibly TRBD1 on 6 matching bases. This CDR3 is built from 14 residues. Per germline, CDR1 DFQATT and CDR2 SNEGSKA (reference sequence). V was clipped by 3 bases and J by 6 bases, with 14 bases between them. The CDR3 loop is CSARDSKSAGELFF. The CDR3, as DNA: TGCAGTGCTAGGGACAGCAAAAGTGCCGGGGAGCTGTTTTTT.